This T cell receptor beta chain was captured in a study of identical twins listed by TCRdb under 2016. For context, the study as a whole: The study deep-sequenced TCR alpha and beta repertoires from monozygotic twins, unrelated adults of various ages and cord blood to test whether fetal clonotypes persist. Replicate twin experiments were performed at different times using different library preparation protocols to rule out contamination. The research as a whole found: Because the same donors could not be followed over many years, the conclusions relied on cross-sectional statistical analysis. A weaker excess of twin sharing was found in beta out-of-frame sequences because the signal-to-noise ratio was lowered by fewer shared sequences. Compared with coincidental sharing between unrelated individuals, out-of-frame TCR alpha sequences shared between twins had an excess of sequences with low generation probability. Invariant T cells such as MAIT and iNKT could partly confound zero-insertion analyses, though diverse VJ usage argued against this for most clonotypes. Abundant cord blood beta clonotypes had fewer insertions, young adult naive repertoires showed a similar but weaker trend, and memory repertoires showed no such trend. Recombination models systematically underestimated out-of-frame TCR alpha sharing in monozygotic twins but agreed with sharing between unrelated individuals.

The library was prepared using 5' RACE. These reads were obtained on an Illumina HiSeq 2000. A universal primer binding site was introduced by template switching, and a unique molecular identifier was present in the final cDNA, enabling accurate counting of TCR cDNA molecules. Specific primers in the conserved constant-segment region were used to synthesize first-strand cDNA for the TCR alpha and beta chains. Each cDNA library was double barcoded, with a SMART-Mk sample barcode plus Illumina barcodes, to control for contamination. TruSeq adapter sequences, together with Illumina sample barcodes, were added in two successive PCR steps. The TCR alpha and beta cDNA libraries were sequenced on the Illumina HiSeq platform using custom primers. The authors' pipeline ran thus. Unique molecular identifiers were extracted from raw reads with MiGEC, and CDR3 positions were determined with MiXCR. For each individual, recombination models were inferred using an EM algorithm with the repgenHMM and IGoR tools. The analysis of shared clonotypes was done with the tcR package in R, with sharing normalized by the product of cloneset sizes. To study raw recombination without the effects of thymic and clonal selection, out-of-frame nonproductive sequences were analyzed. TCRdb took the public reads, trimmed them with fastp at Q25, ran MiXCR for clone calling and kept in-frame beta chains. CDR3 protein duplicates are merged, each entry listing the most common genes and DNA. TCRdb assigned the V and J calls; the authors' analysis was not used. This sample gives hundreds of thousands of distinct CDR3 sequences in total; 18% of them show up just once. The ten largest account for roughly 14% of the sample.

The CDR3, cysteine through phenylalanine, is 13 amino acids long. The only DNA kept is the CDR3, 39 bases in frame from the first base. The V and J ends are trimmed by 2 bases and 3 bases, leaving 8 bases between them. The germline V gene (reference sequence) provides CDR1 DFQATT and CDR2 SNEGSKA. In this sample, this clonotype turned up many times. The antigen it recognizes is unknown. No much larger clone is present one base from it, and per-base qualities are unavailable. Every donor in the study was a healthy Caucasian. Three pairs of female monozygotic twins, all aged about 18 to 29 years, made up the twin cohort. Peripheral blood mononuclear cells were the source from which RNA for the TCR libraries was isolated. These data also formed part of another study, on T cells expressing NK-cell markers. Per that second paper: Three sorted T-cell subsets (CD3+CD56+NKG2C+, CD3+CD56+NKG2C- and CD3+CD56-NKG2C+) from under 10 donors had their TCR beta-chain repertoires profiled. Most of the eight sequenced donors were HCMV-seropositive and one was HCMV-seronegative. To restrict sorting to alphabetaTCR-expressing T cells, an anti-gammadeltaTCR antibody was added in several experiments. For five or six donors, the dominant CD3+CD56+NKG2C+ clonotypes were among the top 10 CD8+ clonotypes and accounted for about 1.0-7.0% of CD8+ T cells. Those dominant clonotypes were again the most abundant among CD3+CD56-NKG2C+ cells in a handful of donors, at roughly 25-60.1%. It remained unclear whether the expanded NKG2C-expressing T cell clones were specific for HCMV antigens. The study sequenced eight donors, all healthy volunteers chosen at random: three men and five women. To determine HCMV serostatus, a commercial ELISA kit was used to detect HCMV-specific IgG in serum. For a handful of donors, unsorted PBMC were also used to sequence bulk peripheral blood T-cell repertoires. MIGEC was used to demultiplex reads and group the reads by UMI, and MiTCR was used to assemble and quantify clonotypes. Only TCR cDNA sequences supported by at least two reads were kept to exclude erroneous sequences. The tcR package was used for downstream repertoire analysis, and clonotypes were matched across fractions by CDR3 nucleotide sequence plus V segment. Antigen specificity was annotated against VDJdb with VDJmatch, allowing one amino acid substitution in CDR3.

Sequencing input: PBMCs. The receptor was isolated from a woman between 18 and 29 years old in good health. The chain couples TRBV20-1 to TRBJ1-5; the D region possibly corresponds to TRBD1 (5 bases align). Read as DNA, the sequence is TGCAGTGCTAGATCCAGGGACAATCAGCCCCAGCATTTT. Its protein product is CSARSRDNQPQHF.